These T cell receptor beta chains were read from a single sample in a study of tumor and adjacent non-tumor tissue in lung cancer. TCRdb reprocessed the multiplex PCR reads via MiXCR and lists one record per CDR3 protein. The data show more than 55,000 distinct CDR3 sequences, over 60% seen once. Sample: distant non-tumor lung tissue. The receptors stem from a man between 65 and 85 years old with non-small cell lung cancer. Both conserved end residues are part of each CDR3. The D gene is left open where the match is weak. Part of the rows lack a size; the others show once, few, many or a class for expanded clones.

j_gene: TRBJ1-2
abundance: -
d_gene: -
v_gene: TRBV12-5
CDR3aa: CAGALYMAGYTF
CDR3nt: TGTGCTGGTGCCTTGTACATGGCTGGCTACACCTTC

j_gene: TRBJ2-1
abundance: few
d_gene: -
v_gene: TRBV2
CDR3aa: CASSEGGLGGSNEQFF
CDR3nt: TGTGCCAGCAGTGAAGGAGGACTAGGGGGGTCCAATGAGCAGTTCTTC

j_gene: TRBJ1-6
abundance: few
d_gene: -
v_gene: TRBV2
CDR3aa: CASSDRVNSPLHF
CDR3nt: TGTGCCAGCAGTGACAGGGTGAATTCACCCCTCCACTTT

j_gene: TRBJ1-2
abundance: -
d_gene: -
v_gene: TRBV11-1
CDR3aa: CAGRPDSPRYTF
CDR3nt: TGTGCCGGCAGACCTGACAGTCCACGCTACACCTTC

j_gene: TRBJ1-1
abundance: -
d_gene: -
v_gene: TRBV6-5
CDR3aa: CASSHPGITEAFF
CDR3nt: TGTGCTAGCAGTCACCCAGGGATCACTGAAGCTTTCTTT

j_gene: TRBJ2-1
abundance: once
d_gene: TRBD1
v_gene: TRBV11-2
CDR3aa: CASTSRGLPGFF
CDR3nt: TGTGCCAGTACTAGTAGGGGGCTACCTGGGTTCTTC

j_gene: TRBJ2-5
abundance: many
d_gene: TRBD2
v_gene: TRBV12-3/TRBV12-4
CDR3aa: CASSFLAGGPETQYF
CDR3nt: TGTGCCAGCAGTTTTCTAGCGGGGGGGCCGGAGACCCAGTACTTC

j_gene: TRBJ2-7
abundance: -
d_gene: TRBD1
v_gene: TRBV20-1
CDR3aa: CSAPRHGQAAYEQYF
CDR3nt: TGCAGTGCCCCGCGTCATGGACAGGCGGCCTACGAGCAGTACTTC

j_gene: TRBJ1-2
abundance: -
d_gene: -
v_gene: TRBV4-1
CDR3aa: CASSQVRVEYGYTF
CDR3nt: TGCGCCAGCAGCCAGGTCCGGGTTGAGTATGGCTACACCTTC

j_gene: TRBJ2-4
abundance: -
d_gene: TRBD2
v_gene: TRBV14
CDR3aa: CVSSPAGHLKNIQYF
CDR3nt: TGTGTCAGCAGCCCAGCGGGGCACCTCAAAAACATTCAGTACTTC

j_gene: TRBJ2-1
abundance: few
d_gene: -
v_gene: TRBV6-1
CDR3aa: CARRRTSDEQFF
CDR3nt: TGTGCCAGGAGGAGAACTTCAGATGAGCAGTTCTTC

j_gene: TRBJ1-5
abundance: once
d_gene: -
v_gene: TRBV12-3/TRBV12-4
CDR3aa: CACILRGNQPQHF
CDR3nt: TGTGCCTGCATCCTAAGGGGCAATCAGCCCCAGCATTTT

j_gene: TRBJ2-5
abundance: -
d_gene: TRBD2
v_gene: TRBV7-9
CDR3aa: CASSHGLAGVIETQYF
CDR3nt: TGTGCCAGCAGCCACGGACTAGCGGGAGTTATAGAGACCCAGTACTTC

j_gene: TRBJ1-4
abundance: -
d_gene: -
v_gene: TRBV29-1
CDR3aa: CSASSANGKPFF
CDR3nt: TGCAGCGCCAGTAGTGCTAATGGAAAACCGTTTTTT

j_gene: TRBJ2-7
abundance: -
d_gene: -
v_gene: TRBV11-2
CDR3aa: CAGSLGDRDYKQYF
CDR3nt: TGTGCCGGCAGCTTAGGAGACAGAGACTACAAGCAGTACTTC

j_gene: TRBJ2-7
abundance: -
d_gene: TRBD1
v_gene: TRBV6-5
CDR3aa: CVSSWGQYYEQYF
CDR3nt: TGTGTCAGCAGTTGGGGACAGTACTACGAGCAGTACTTC

j_gene: TRBJ2-7
abundance: -
d_gene: -
v_gene: TRBV11-2
CDR3aa: CASSPAGATYREQYF
CDR3nt: TGTGCCAGCAGCCCTGCGGGGGCCACCTACCGCGAGCAGTACTTC

j_gene: TRBJ2-3
abundance: -
d_gene: TRBD1
v_gene: TRBV29-1
CDR3aa: CSARQGVSTRGLMGTDTEYF
CDR3nt: TGCAGCGCAAGACAGGGAGTGAGCACCAGAGGTTTGATGGGAACAGATACGGAGTATTTT

j_gene: TRBJ1-2
abundance: -
d_gene: -
v_gene: TRBV10-3
CDR3aa: CAISESLAHGYVF
CDR3nt: TGTGCCATCAGTGAGTCCCTTGCCCATGGCTACGTCTTC

j_gene: TRBJ2-3
abundance: once
d_gene: -
v_gene: TRBV24-1
CDR3aa: CATSDPTDSSTDTQYF
CDR3nt: TGTGCCACCAGTGATCCTACAGATTCTAGCACAGATACGCAGTATTTT

j_gene: TRBJ2-7
abundance: -
d_gene: TRBD2
v_gene: TRBV6-2/TRBV6-3
CDR3aa: CASSRLAGSYEQYF
CDR3nt: TGTGCCAGCTCGCGACTAGCGGGATCCTACGAGCAGTACTTC

j_gene: TRBJ2-5
abundance: -
d_gene: -
v_gene: TRBV11-2
CDR3aa: CASSQERQGTKYF
CDR3nt: TGTGCCAGCAGCCAGGAGAGGCAGGGGACCAAGTATTTC

j_gene: TRBJ2-7
abundance: once
d_gene: TRBD1
v_gene: TRBV28
CDR3aa: CASSSMGQGFSYEQYF
CDR3nt: TGTGCCAGCAGTTCGATGGGACAGGGCTTCTCCTACGAGCAGTATTTC

j_gene: TRBJ1-5
abundance: many
d_gene: -
v_gene: TRBV4-1
CDR3aa: CASSQDQRGPTSNQPQHF
CDR3nt: TGCGCCAGCAGCCAAGATCAGAGGGGACCGACAAGCAATCAGCCCCAGCATTTT

j_gene: TRBJ1-1
abundance: many
d_gene: -
v_gene: TRBV6-5
CDR3aa: CASSGSRDTEAFF
CDR3nt: TGTGCCAGCAGTGGCAGTCGAGACACTGAAGCTTTCTTT

j_gene: TRBJ2-5
abundance: -
d_gene: -
v_gene: TRBV11-2
CDR3aa: CASSSWDGQETRYF
CDR3nt: TGTGCCAGCAGCTCCTGGGATGGCCAAGAGACACGGTACTTC

j_gene: TRBJ1-2
abundance: once
d_gene: -
v_gene: TRBV7-9
CDR3aa: CASCLAMESMNGYTF
CDR3nt: TGTGCCAGCTGCTTAGCTATGGAAAGCATGAATGGCTACACCTTC

j_gene: TRBJ2-5
abundance: many
d_gene: TRBD2
v_gene: TRBV29-1
CDR3aa: CSVLGLAASQETQYF
CDR3nt: TGCAGCGTTCTTGGACTAGCGGCCTCCCAAGAGACCCAGTACTTC

j_gene: TRBJ2-7
abundance: -
d_gene: TRBD1
v_gene: TRBV11-3
CDR3aa: CASSTAGTVAYGQYF
CDR3nt: TGTGCCAGCAGCACTGCCGGGACAGTGGCCTACGGGCAGTACTTC

j_gene: TRBJ2-2
abundance: -
d_gene: TRBD2
v_gene: TRBV7-9
CDR3aa: CARSSPPGTSRRPYTGELFF
CDR3nt: TGTGCCCGCAGCTCCCCCCCCGGGACTAGCAGGAGGCCATACACCGGGGAGCTGTTTTTT

j_gene: TRBJ2-1
abundance: -
d_gene: TRBD1
v_gene: TRBV28
CDR3aa: CASSPFGQGYNEQFF
CDR3nt: TGTGCCAGCAGTCCCTTCGGACAGGGGTACAATGAGCAGTTCTTC

j_gene: TRBJ1-2
abundance: -
d_gene: TRBD1
v_gene: TRBV7-9
CDR3aa: CASSPSIQGADGYTF
CDR3nt: TGTGCCAGCAGCCCGAGTATACAGGGGGCGGATGGCTACACCTTC

j_gene: TRBJ2-1
abundance: -
d_gene: -
v_gene: TRBV28
CDR3aa: CATRGENEQFF
CDR3nt: TGTGCCACCCGGGGCGAGAATGAGCAGTTCTTC

j_gene: TRBJ1-5
abundance: many
d_gene: -
v_gene: TRBV10-3
CDR3aa: CATDSGAGERPQHF
CDR3nt: TGTGCCACCGACTCCGGGGCAGGCGAGCGGCCCCAGCATTTT

j_gene: TRBJ2-5
abundance: once
d_gene: -
v_gene: TRBV28
CDR3aa: CASSRTGEIQYF
CDR3nt: TGTGCCAGCAGTCGGACGGGGGAGATCCAGTACTTC

j_gene: TRBJ2-6
abundance: -
d_gene: TRBD1
v_gene: TRBV6-1
CDR3aa: CAGTTQGEGANVLTF
CDR3nt: TGTGCCGGCACCACCCAGGGGGAAGGGGCTAACGTCCTGACTTTC

j_gene: TRBJ2-3
abundance: many
d_gene: -
v_gene: TRBV4-2
CDR3aa: CASSQEGLATDTQYF
CDR3nt: TGTGCCAGCAGCCAAGAGGGGCTAGCTACAGATACGCAGTATTTT

j_gene: TRBJ2-7
abundance: -
d_gene: TRBD1
v_gene: TRBV9
CDR3aa: CASSGQGAYEQYF
CDR3nt: TGTGCCAGCAGCGGACAGGGGGCTTACGAGCAGTACTTC

j_gene: TRBJ1-1
abundance: many
d_gene: -
v_gene: TRBV30
CDR3aa: CAWSSRAIHTEAFF
CDR3nt: TGTGCCTGGAGTAGTCGGGCGATTCACACTGAAGCTTTCTTT

j_gene: TRBJ2-7
abundance: few
d_gene: -
v_gene: TRBV15
CDR3aa: CATSRDGDYEQYF
CDR3nt: TGTGCCACCAGCAGAGATGGGGACTACGAGCAGTACTTC

j_gene: TRBJ2-7
abundance: -
d_gene: -
v_gene: TRBV6-2/TRBV6-3
CDR3aa: CASSYSRVSEGGTYEQYF
CDR3nt: TGTGCCAGCAGTTACTCGAGGGTAAGCGAAGGGGGGACCTATGAGCAGTACTTC

j_gene: TRBJ1-1
abundance: many
d_gene: -
v_gene: TRBV11-2
CDR3aa: CASSPGQLESTEAFF
CDR3nt: TGTGCCAGCAGCCCCGGACAGTTGGAAAGCACTGAAGCTTTCTTT

j_gene: TRBJ1-5
abundance: many
d_gene: TRBD1
v_gene: TRBV6-2/TRBV6-3
CDR3aa: CASSKGQGARGNQPQHF
CDR3nt: TGTGCCAGCAGTAAAGGACAGGGTGCGAGGGGCAATCAGCCCCAGCATTTT

j_gene: TRBJ2-7
abundance: few
d_gene: -
v_gene: TRBV30
CDR3aa: CAWSVGAPTAYEQYF
CDR3nt: TGTGCCTGGAGTGTAGGTGCCCCGACCGCCTACGAGCAGTACTTC

j_gene: TRBJ2-6
abundance: -
d_gene: -
v_gene: TRBV7-9
CDR3aa: CASSLGGAGTFSGANVLTF
CDR3nt: TGTGCCAGCAGCTTAGGAGGGGCAGGGACCTTTTCTGGGGCCAACGTCCTGACTTTC

j_gene: TRBJ2-3
abundance: -
d_gene: -
v_gene: TRBV6-5
CDR3aa: CASSFRLGLTDTQYF
CDR3nt: TGTGCCAGTTCATTCAGGTTGGGGTTGACAGATACGCAGTATTTT

j_gene: TRBJ2-3
abundance: -
d_gene: TRBD1
v_gene: TRBV4-1
CDR3aa: CASSLRTGKDTQYF
CDR3nt: TGCGCCAGCAGCCTAAGGACAGGGAAAGATACGCAATATTTT

j_gene: TRBJ2-5
abundance: -
d_gene: -
v_gene: TRBV6-5
CDR3aa: CASSPIRPTHETQYF
CDR3nt: TGTGCCAGCAGTCCAATCAGGCCCACCCACGAGACCCAGTACTTC

j_gene: TRBJ2-5
abundance: -
d_gene: TRBD1
v_gene: TRBV11-2
CDR3aa: CASPGQGALETQYF
CDR3nt: TGTGCCAGCCCGGGACAGGGGGCGTTGGAGACCCAGTACTTC

j_gene: TRBJ2-2
abundance: -
d_gene: -
v_gene: TRBV11-2
CDR3aa: CASSPVELGRNVTGELFF
CDR3nt: TGTGCCAGCAGCCCCGTCGAGCTGGGGCGTAACGTCACCGGGGAGCTGTTCTTT

j_gene: TRBJ2-4
abundance: many
d_gene: TRBD1
v_gene: TRBV5-4
CDR3aa: CASRVDGQGPQYF
CDR3nt: TGTGCCAGCAGGGTGGACGGACAGGGTCCCCAGTACTTC